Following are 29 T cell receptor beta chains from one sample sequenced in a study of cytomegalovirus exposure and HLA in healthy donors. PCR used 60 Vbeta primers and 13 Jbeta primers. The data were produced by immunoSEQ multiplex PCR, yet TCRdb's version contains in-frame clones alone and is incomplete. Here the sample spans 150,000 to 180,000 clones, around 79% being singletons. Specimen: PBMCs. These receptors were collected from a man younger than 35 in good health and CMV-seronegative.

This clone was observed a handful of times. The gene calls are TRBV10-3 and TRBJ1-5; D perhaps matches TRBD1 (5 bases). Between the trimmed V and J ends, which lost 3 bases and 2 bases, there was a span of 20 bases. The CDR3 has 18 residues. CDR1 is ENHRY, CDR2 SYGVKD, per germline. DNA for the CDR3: TGTGCCATCAGTGAAGGTCCGCTAAATAGGGGTGGCAATCAGCCCCAGCATTTT. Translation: CAISEGPLNRGGNQPQHF.

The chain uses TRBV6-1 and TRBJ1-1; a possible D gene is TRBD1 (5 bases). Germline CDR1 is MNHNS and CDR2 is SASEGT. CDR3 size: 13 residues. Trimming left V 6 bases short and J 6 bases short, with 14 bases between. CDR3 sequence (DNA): TGTGCCAGCAGCCCACCGGAGGGGCCTGAAGCTTTCTTT. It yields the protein CASSPPEGPEAFF.

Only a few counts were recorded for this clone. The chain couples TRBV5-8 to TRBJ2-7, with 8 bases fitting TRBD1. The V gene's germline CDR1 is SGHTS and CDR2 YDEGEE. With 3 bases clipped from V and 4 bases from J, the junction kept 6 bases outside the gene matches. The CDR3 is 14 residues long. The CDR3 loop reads CASSSWQGAYEQYF. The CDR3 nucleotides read TGTGCCAGCAGCTCGTGGCAGGGGGCATACGAGCAGTACTTC.

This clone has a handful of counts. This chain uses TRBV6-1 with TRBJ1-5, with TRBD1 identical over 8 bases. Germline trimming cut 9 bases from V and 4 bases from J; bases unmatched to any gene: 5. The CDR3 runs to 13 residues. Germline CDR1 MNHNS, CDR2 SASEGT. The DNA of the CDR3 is TGTGCCAGTGAGACAGGGGAAAATCAGCCCCAGCATTTT. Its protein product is CASETGENQPQHF.

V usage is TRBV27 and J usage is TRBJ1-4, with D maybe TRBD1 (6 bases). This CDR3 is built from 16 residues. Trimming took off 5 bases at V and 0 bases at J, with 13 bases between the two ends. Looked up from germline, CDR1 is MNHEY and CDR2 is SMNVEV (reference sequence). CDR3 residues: CASSPRQAATNEKLFF. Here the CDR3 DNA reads TGTGCCAGCAGTCCTAGACAGGCTGCAACTAATGAAAAACTGTTTTTT.

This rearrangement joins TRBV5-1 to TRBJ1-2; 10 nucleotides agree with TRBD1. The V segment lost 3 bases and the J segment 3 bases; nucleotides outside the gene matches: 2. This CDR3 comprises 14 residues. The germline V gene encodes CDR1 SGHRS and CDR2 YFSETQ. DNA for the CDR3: TGCGCCAGCAGCTATGGACAGGGGGACTATGGCTACACCTTC. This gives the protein CASSYGQGDYGYTF.

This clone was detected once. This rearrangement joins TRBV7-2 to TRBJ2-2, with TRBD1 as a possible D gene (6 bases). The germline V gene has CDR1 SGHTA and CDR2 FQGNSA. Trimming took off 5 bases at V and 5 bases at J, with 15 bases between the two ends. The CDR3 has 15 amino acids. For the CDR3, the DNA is TGTGCCAGCAGCCTACTAGACAGGCCTACCGGGGAGCTGTTTTTT. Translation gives CASSLLDRPTGELFF.

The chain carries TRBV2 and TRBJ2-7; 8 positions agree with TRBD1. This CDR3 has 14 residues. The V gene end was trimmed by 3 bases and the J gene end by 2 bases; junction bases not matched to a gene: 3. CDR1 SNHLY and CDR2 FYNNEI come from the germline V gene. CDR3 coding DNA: TGTGCCAGCAGTGAGGGGGACAGGACCTACGAGCAGTACTTC. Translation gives CASSEGDRTYEQYF.

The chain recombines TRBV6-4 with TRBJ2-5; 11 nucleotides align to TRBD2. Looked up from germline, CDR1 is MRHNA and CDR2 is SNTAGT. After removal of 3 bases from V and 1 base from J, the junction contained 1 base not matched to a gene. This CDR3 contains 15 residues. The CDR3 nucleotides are TGTGCCAGCAGTGAGGGGACTAGCGGCCAAGAGACCCAGTACTTC. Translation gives CASSEGTSGQETQYF.

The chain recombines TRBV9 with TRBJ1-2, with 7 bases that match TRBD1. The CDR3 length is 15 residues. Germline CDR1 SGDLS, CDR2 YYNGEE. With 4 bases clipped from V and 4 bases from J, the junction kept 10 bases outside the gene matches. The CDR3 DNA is TGTGCCAGCAGCCGAACTTTAACAGGGGCCTATGGCTACACCTTC. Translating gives CASSRTLTGAYGYTF.

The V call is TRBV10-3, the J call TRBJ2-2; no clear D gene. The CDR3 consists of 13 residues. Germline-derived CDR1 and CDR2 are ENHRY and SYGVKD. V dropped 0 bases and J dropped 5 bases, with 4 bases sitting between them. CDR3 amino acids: CAISESRTGELFF. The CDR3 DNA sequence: TGTGCCATCAGTGAGTCCCGGACCGGGGAGCTGTTTTTT.

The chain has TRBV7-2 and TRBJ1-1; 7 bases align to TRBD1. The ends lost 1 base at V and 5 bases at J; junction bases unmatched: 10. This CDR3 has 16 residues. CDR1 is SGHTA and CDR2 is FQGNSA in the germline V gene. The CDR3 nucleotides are TGTGCCAGCAGCTTAGACCCACAGGGGAAAAGGACTGAAGCTTTCTTT. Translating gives CASSLDPQGKRTEAFF. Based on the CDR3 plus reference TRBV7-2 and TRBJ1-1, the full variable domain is GAGVSQSPSNKVTEKGKDVELRCDPISGHTALYWYRQSLGQGLEFLIYFQGNSAPDKSGLPSDRFSAERTGGSVSTLTIQRTQQEDSAVYLCASSLDPQGKRTEAFFGQGTRLTVV.

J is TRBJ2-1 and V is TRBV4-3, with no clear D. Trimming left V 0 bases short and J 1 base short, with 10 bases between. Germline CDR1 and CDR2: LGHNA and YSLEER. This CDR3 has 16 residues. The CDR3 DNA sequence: TGCGCCAGCAGCCAAGATGTGCCAGGTTCCTACAATGAGCAGTTCTTC. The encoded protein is CASSQDVPGSYNEQFF.

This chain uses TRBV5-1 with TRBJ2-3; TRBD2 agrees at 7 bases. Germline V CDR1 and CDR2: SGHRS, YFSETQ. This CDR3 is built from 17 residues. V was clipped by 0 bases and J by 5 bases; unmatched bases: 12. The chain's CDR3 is CASSLDLGLGVGDTQYF. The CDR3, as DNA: TGCGCCAGCAGCTTGGACCTCGGACTAGGGGTAGGAGATACGCAGTATTTT.

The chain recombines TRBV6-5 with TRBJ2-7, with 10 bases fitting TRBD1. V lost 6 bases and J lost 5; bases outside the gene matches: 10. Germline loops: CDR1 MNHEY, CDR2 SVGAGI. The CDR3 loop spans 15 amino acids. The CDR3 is CASSYPGQGIHEQYF. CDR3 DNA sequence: TGTGCCAGCAGCTATCCGGGACAGGGGATCCACGAGCAGTACTTC.

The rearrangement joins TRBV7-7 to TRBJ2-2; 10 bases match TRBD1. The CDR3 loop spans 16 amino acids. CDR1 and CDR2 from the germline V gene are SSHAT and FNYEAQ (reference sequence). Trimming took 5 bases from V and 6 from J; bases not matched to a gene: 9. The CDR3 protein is CASSTGTGDGAGELFF. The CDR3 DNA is TGTGCCAGCAGCACCGGGACAGGGGACGGGGCCGGGGAGCTGTTTTTT.

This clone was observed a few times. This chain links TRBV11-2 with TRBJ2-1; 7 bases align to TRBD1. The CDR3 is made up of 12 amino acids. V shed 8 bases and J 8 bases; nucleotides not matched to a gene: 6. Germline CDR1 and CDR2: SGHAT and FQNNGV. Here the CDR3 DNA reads TGTGCCAGCTTACTAGGGGGCGATGAGCAGTTCTTC. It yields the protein CASLLGGDEQFF.

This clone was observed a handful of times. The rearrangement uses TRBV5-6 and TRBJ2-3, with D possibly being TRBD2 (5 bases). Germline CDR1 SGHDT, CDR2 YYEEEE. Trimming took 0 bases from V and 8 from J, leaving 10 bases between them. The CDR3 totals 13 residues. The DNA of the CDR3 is TGTGCCAGCAGCTTGGCCCGGGATCGTACGCAGTATTTT. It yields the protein CASSLARDRTQYF.

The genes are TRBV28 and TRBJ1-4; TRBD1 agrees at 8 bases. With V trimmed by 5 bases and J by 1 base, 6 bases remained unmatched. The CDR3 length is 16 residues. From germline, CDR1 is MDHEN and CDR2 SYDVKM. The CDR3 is CASSPSDRGTNEKLFF. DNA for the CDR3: TGTGCCAGCAGTCCCTCCGACAGGGGAACTAATGAAAAACTGTTTTTT.

The CDR3 spells CASSYSDRGGYGYTF. The CDR3 bases are TGTGCCAGCAGTTACTCGGACAGGGGAGGGTATGGCTACACCTTC. This chain links TRBV6-6 with TRBJ1-2; 9 bases align to TRBD1. V lost 0 bases and J lost 5; bases outside the gene matches: 4. Germline lookup yields CDR1 MNHNY and CDR2 SVGAGI (reference sequence). The CDR3 has 15 amino acids.

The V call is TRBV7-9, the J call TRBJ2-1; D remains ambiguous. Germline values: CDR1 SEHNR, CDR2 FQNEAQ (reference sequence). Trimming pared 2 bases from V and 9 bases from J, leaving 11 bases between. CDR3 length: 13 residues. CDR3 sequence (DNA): TGTGCCAGCAGCTTACCCTCGGGTTTTGAGCAGTTCTTC. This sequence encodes CASSLPSGFEQFF.

In DNA form, the CDR3 reads TGTGCCAGCAGCCCCACCCCGGACAGGGGGACAGACACCTTC. This translates into CASSPTPDRGTDTF. The V and J genes are TRBV5-4 and TRBJ1-2; the match to TRBD1 covers 10 bases. Germline CDR1 reads SGHNT; CDR2 reads YYREEE (reference sequence). The ends lost 4 bases at V and 12 bases at J; junction bases unmatched: 12. The CDR3 has 14 residues.

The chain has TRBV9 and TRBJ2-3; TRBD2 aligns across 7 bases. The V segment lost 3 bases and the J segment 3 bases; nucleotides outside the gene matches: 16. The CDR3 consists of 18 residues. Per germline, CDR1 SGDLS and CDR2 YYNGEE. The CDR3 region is CASSAKAAGRGVTDTQYF. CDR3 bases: TGTGCCAGCAGCGCAAAAGCAGCGGGACGGGGGGTGACAGATACGCAGTATTTT.

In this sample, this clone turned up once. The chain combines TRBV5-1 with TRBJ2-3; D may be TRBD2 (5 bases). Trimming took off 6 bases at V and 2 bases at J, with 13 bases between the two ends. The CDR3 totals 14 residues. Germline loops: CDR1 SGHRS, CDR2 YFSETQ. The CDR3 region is CASTPGTPTDTQYF. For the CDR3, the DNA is TGCGCCAGCACCCCGGGAACCCCCACAGATACGCAGTATTTT.

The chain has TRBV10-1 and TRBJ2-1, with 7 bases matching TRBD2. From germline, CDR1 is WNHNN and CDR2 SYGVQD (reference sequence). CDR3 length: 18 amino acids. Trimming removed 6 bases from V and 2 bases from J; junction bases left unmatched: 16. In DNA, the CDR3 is TGCGCCAGCAGAGCACCCCCAAAACTAGCGCCTACCTACAATGAGCAGTTCTTC. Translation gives CASRAPPKLAPTYNEQFF.

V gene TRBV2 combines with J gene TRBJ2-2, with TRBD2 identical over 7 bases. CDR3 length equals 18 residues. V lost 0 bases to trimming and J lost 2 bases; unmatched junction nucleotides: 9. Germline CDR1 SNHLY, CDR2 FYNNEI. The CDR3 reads CASSEAPGLGLNTGELFF. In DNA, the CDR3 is TGTGCCAGCAGTGAAGCCCCAGGACTAGGCCTAAACACCGGGGAGCTGTTTTTT.

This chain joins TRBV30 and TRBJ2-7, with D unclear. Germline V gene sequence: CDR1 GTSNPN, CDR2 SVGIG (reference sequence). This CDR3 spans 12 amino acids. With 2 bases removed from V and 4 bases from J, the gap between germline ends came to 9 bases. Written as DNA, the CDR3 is TGTGCCTGGAGTCGAACAGTTTACGAGCAGTACTTC. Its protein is CAWSRTVYEQYF.

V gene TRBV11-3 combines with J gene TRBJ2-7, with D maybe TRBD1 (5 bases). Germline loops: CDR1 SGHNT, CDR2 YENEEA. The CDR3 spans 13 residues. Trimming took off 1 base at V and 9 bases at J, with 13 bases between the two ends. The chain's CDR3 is CASSLGDGAAQYF. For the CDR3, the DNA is TGTGCCAGCAGCTTAGGGGATGGGGCGGCGCAGTACTTC.

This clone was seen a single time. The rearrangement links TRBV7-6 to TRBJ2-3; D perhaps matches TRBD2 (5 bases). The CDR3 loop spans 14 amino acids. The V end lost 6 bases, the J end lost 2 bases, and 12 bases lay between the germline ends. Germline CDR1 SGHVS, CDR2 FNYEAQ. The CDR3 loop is CASRPGVITDTQYF. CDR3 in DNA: TGTGCCAGCAGGCCCGGGGTCATCACAGATACGCAGTATTTT.